The 22 T cell receptor beta chains below all came from one sample that was sequenced in a study of T cell repertoires in cytomegalovirus infection. The antigens these receptors bind are not known. TCRdb re-analysed the reads in MiXCR, keeping a single row per CDR3 protein. Counted here are 110,000 or so distinct CDR3 sequences, over 25% occurring once; the ten biggest clones make up roughly 40%. The sequencing used CD8+ T cells from cultured PBMCs, collected from culture after CMV antigen stimulation. All receptors come from a human donor in good health (CMV status not recorded). Some clones in this sample may be carry-over from other donors' samples.

The chain carries TRBV5-6 and TRBJ2-4; perhaps TRBD2 as D (5 bases). In germline, CDR1 is SGHDT, CDR2 YYEEEE. Trimming left V 0 bases short and J 2 bases short, with 12 bases between. This CDR3 is built from 16 residues. CDR3 sequence (DNA): TGTGCCAGCAGCTTGGCCGGGTTGACTACCAAAAACATTCAGTACTTC. This translates into CASSLAGLTTKNIQYF.

This clonotype was picked up a small number of times. The genes are TRBV7-2 and TRBJ1-5; D uncertain. The CDR3 has 15 amino acids. Germline V gives CDR1 SGHTA, CDR2 FQGNSA. Trimming pared 1 base from V and 0 bases from J, leaving 7 bases between. The CDR3 nucleotides are TGTGCCAGCAGCTTAGGGGATGTTAGCAATCAGCCCCAGCATTTT. The encoded protein is CASSLGDVSNQPQHF.

The gene calls are TRBV4-1 and TRBJ1-1; possibly TRBD1 for D (6 bases). Trimming stripped 2 bases from V and 6 bases from J, with 13 bases between. The germline CDR1 and CDR2 sequences are MGHRA and YSYEKL. The CDR3 length is 14 residues. The CDR3: CASSQRQGRAEAFF. In nucleotides, the CDR3 is TGCGCCAGCAGCCAAAGGCAGGGGAGGGCTGAAGCTTTCTTT.

This clonotype was counted a few times. This chain joins TRBV25-1 and TRBJ2-3, with 10 nucleotides matching TRBD2. This CDR3 has 14 amino acids. The trim removed 7 bases at V and 4 bases at J, leaving 5 bases unmatched. The germline V gene has CDR1 MGHDK and CDR2 SYGVNS. The CDR3 nucleotides are TGTGCCAGCAAAAGCGGGGGGGCCGCAGATACGCAGTATTTT. Its translation: CASKSGGAADTQYF.

The rearrangement links TRBV29-1 to TRBJ2-2, with unresolved D. The CDR3 is made up of 15 amino acids. Trimming pared 4 bases from V and 0 bases from J, leaving 12 bases between. Germline V gene data show CDR1 as SQVTM and CDR2 as ANQGSEA. Here the CDR3 DNA reads TGCAGCGTTGGGGCGGCAGGAACGAACACCGGGGAGCTGTTTTTT. Encoded protein: CSVGAAGTNTGELFF.

This chain uses TRBV7-9 with TRBJ2-2, with D maybe TRBD1 (6 bases). The germline V gene has CDR1 SEHNR and CDR2 FQNEAQ (reference sequence). The CDR3 consists of 16 residues. Trimming left V 8 bases short and J 1 base short, with 17 bases between. CDR3 sequence (DNA): TGTGCCAGCTTCAACAGGGCCCACCTGAACACCGGGGAGCTGTTTTTT. Its protein is CASFNRAHLNTGELFF. The full variable domain, with the rest looked up from reference TRBV7-9 and TRBJ2-2, is DTGVSQNPRHKITKRGQNVTFRCDPISEHNRLYWYRQTLGQGPEFLTYFQNEAQLEKSRLLSDRFSAERPKGSFSTLEIQRTEQGDSAMYLCASFNRAHLNTGELFFGEGSRLTVL.

This clonotype was recorded a few times. The chain recombines TRBV7-2 with TRBJ2-5; 11 bases map to TRBD2. V lost 0 bases to trimming and J lost 4 bases; unmatched junction nucleotides: 7. CDR3 length: 17 residues. Germline loops: CDR1 SGHTA, CDR2 FQGNSA. For the CDR3, the DNA is TGTGCCAGCAGCTTAGCGGCTCCCGGGACTAGCGGAGAGACCCAGTACTTC. This codes for CASSLAAPGTSGETQYF.

The chain employs TRBV6-2 or TRBV6-3 and TRBJ2-7; either TRBD1 or TRBD2 may supply D (5 bases each). V was cut by 1 base and J by 3 bases, with 22 bases left in between. This CDR3 contains 18 residues. Per germline, CDR1 MNHEY and CDR2 SVGEGT. CDR3 DNA sequence: TGTGCCAGCAGTTACTGGGCTACGTCGGGACCGCCGATCTACGAGCAGTACTTC. Translation: CASSYWATSGPPIYEQYF.

The CDR3 reads CASSFTGSYEQFF. The DNA of the CDR3 is TGTGCCAGCAGTTTTACAGGGTCGTATGAGCAGTTCTTC. This rearrangement joins TRBV27 to TRBJ2-1; possible D gene TRBD1, 6 bases. Per germline, CDR1 MNHEY and CDR2 SMNVEV (reference sequence). CDR3 size: 13 residues. V was pared by 3 bases and J by 8 bases, with 11 bases between.

The chain combines TRBV15 with TRBJ2-7; TRBD2 is a possible D gene (5 bases). From germline, CDR1 is LNHNV and CDR2 YYDKDF (reference sequence). Deletions cut 3 bases from V and 5 bases from J, with 11 bases between. The CDR3 loop spans 13 amino acids. The CDR3 here is CATSSVPGNEQYF. For the CDR3, the DNA is TGTGCCACCAGCAGCGTCCCCGGGAACGAGCAGTACTTC. The variable domain in full, completed from reference TRBV15 and TRBJ2-7, reads DAMVIQNPRYQVTQFGKPVTLSCSQTLNHNVMYWYQQKSSQAPKLLFHYYDKDFNNEADTPDNFQSRRPNTSFCFLDIRSPGLGDTAMYLCATSSVPGNEQYFGPGTRLTVT.

This rearrangement joins TRBV19 to TRBJ1-1; the match to TRBD1 covers 9 bases. V shed 5 bases and J 6 bases; nucleotides not matched to a gene: 7. The CDR3 extends over 14 amino acids. Germline CDR1 LNHDA, CDR2 SQIVND (reference sequence). The CDR3 region is CASSAPGQGAEAFF. Written as DNA, the CDR3 is TGTGCCAGTAGTGCTCCGGGACAGGGAGCTGAAGCTTTCTTT.

The V gene is TRBV4-1, the J gene TRBJ1-6, with TRBD1 as a possible D gene (6 bases). V was clipped by 3 bases and J by 7 bases, with 16 bases between them. CDR3 length equals 16 residues. The germline V gene encodes CDR1 MGHRA and CDR2 YSYEKL. The CDR3 DNA reads TGCGCCAGCAGCCAGACCACAGGGAAGGAGAATTCACCCCTCCACTTT. It is translated as CASSQTTGKENSPLHF.

The rearrangement links TRBV6-5 to TRBJ2-1; 9 bases are a match to TRBD2. This CDR3 spans 14 amino acids. Germline CDR1 is MNHEY and CDR2 is SVGAGI. Trimming took 2 bases from V and 10 from J; bases not matched to a gene: 6. The CDR3 nucleotides read TGTGCCAGCAGTTACGATGAAAGCGGGGGGGAGCAGTTCTTC. Protein sequence: CASSYDESGGEQFF.

This clonotype was found a few times. The V and J genes are TRBV12-3 or TRBV12-4 and TRBJ2-1; 12 nucleotides match TRBD2. This CDR3 is 15 amino acids long. The V and J ends lost 2 bases and 10 bases, in that order; junction bases with no gene match: 6. CDR3 protein: CASSLRTSGTSEQFF. The CDR3 region has the DNA TGTGCCAGCAGTTTACGGACTAGCGGGACATCAGAGCAGTTCTTC.

The chain recombines TRBV4-1 with TRBJ2-1, with 13 bases fitting TRBD2. The ends lost 4 bases at V and 9 bases at J; junction bases unmatched: 6. There are 15 residues in the CDR3. Germline loops: CDR1 MGHRA, CDR2 YSYEKL. The CDR3 here is CASSRLLAGGSEQFF. The DNA for the CDR3 is TGCGCCAGCAGCCGACTACTAGCGGGGGGGAGTGAGCAGTTCTTC.

In its sample, this clonotype was seen a few times. The V gene is TRBV7-2, the J gene TRBJ1-6; a possible D gene is TRBD1 (5 bases). This CDR3 is built from 14 residues. Germline V gene data show CDR1 as SGHTA and CDR2 as FQGNSA. The V end lost 4 bases, the J end lost 6 bases, and 10 bases lay between the germline ends. The CDR3 DNA reads as TGTGCCAGCAGCTCCGGCGGGGGTAATTCACCCCTCCACTTT. Translating gives CASSSGGGNSPLHF.

CDR3 sequence: CASSATGAGGELFF. The CDR3 coding sequence is TGTGCCAGCAGCGCGACAGGGGCTGGCGGGGAGCTGTTTTTT. This chain connects TRBV7-9 to TRBJ2-2, with TRBD1 identical over 8 bases. Germline V lookup: CDR1 SEHNR, CDR2 FQNEAQ (reference sequence). The CDR3 contains 14 residues. Unmatched junction bases numbered 6, after V lost 5 bases and J lost 7 bases.

This chain links TRBV7-9 with TRBJ2-5; TRBD1 is a possible D gene (5 bases). The CDR3 runs 13 residues. V lost 3 bases and J 1 base, leaving 6 bases between the germline ends. The germline V gene has CDR1 SEHNR and CDR2 FQNEAQ (reference sequence). CDR3 sequence reads: CASSFTGQETQYF. The CDR3 region has the DNA TGTGCCAGCAGCTTTACAGGCCAAGAGACCCAGTACTTC.

This clonotype was picked up a small number of times. V usage is TRBV11-2 and J usage is TRBJ2-7, with a weak D call TRBD1 (6 bases). The CDR3 has 16 residues. Germline-derived CDR1 and CDR2 are SGHAT and FQNNGV. V lost 6 bases, J lost 7 bases, and 25 bases lay in between. The CDR3 spells CASSEQGTSIAREQYF. In DNA form, the CDR3 reads TGTGCCAGCAGTGAGCAGGGGACGTCTATTGCGAGGGAGCAGTACTTC.

The V and J genes are TRBV15 and TRBJ2-7, with 10 bases matching TRBD1. The V gene's germline CDR1 is LNHNV and CDR2 YYDKDF (reference sequence). The CDR3 has 13 residues. The J segment lost 6 bases and the V segment lost 5 bases, leaving 4 bases of the junction unmatched. The CDR3 is CATSGQGEGEQYF. The CDR3 region has the DNA TGTGCCACCAGCGGACAGGGGGAAGGCGAGCAGTACTTC.

The rearrangement links TRBV3-1 to TRBJ2-2; D might be TRBD1 or TRBD2, each matching 5 bases. This CDR3 has 14 residues. Trimming removed 6 bases from V and 8 bases from J, with 16 bases in between. Germline V gene sequence: CDR1 LGHDT, CDR2 YNNKEL (reference sequence). This CDR3 is CASSPGPPPGELFF. The CDR3 nucleotides are TGTGCCAGCAGTCCGGGGCCTCCCCCGGGGGAGCTGTTTTTT.

This clonotype was counted many times. V usage is TRBV24-1 and J usage is TRBJ2-5; D not resolved. CDR3 length: 13 residues. From germline, CDR1 is KGHDR and CDR2 SFDVKD. V was pared by 9 bases and J by 4 bases, with 14 bases between. CDR3 in DNA: TGTGCCACCTCGTCTAGTCCGTCAGAGACCCAGTACTTC. It codes for CATSSSPSETQYF.